One sample yielded the 31 T cell receptor beta chains listed below, sequenced in a study of T cells expressing NK-cell markers (dated by TCRdb to the early 2020s). Libraries came from 5' RACE. Sequenced using an Illumina HiSeq 2000. Once TCRdb had reprocessed the reads, it stored one entry per CDR3 protein sequence and supplied no DNA. The sample table records 130,000 to 150,000 distinct CDR3 sequences. In total, the top ten clones hold roughly an eighth of the sample. The material sequenced was blood T cells: a sorted CD56 or NKG2C T cell subset, CD4+ or CD8+ T cells, or bulk PBMC T cells (not recorded which). The receptors derive from a man younger than 30 in good health. Donor details come from another sample of the same person, matched by shared clones.

The chain links TRBV29-1 to TRBJ2-3. The CDR3 contains 12 residues. The germline V gene encodes CDR1 SQVTM and CDR2 ANQGSEA. This CDR3 reads CSVYSRTDTQYF.

J is TRBJ2-3 and V is TRBV12-3 or TRBV12-4; absent DNA, TCRdb's TRBD1 call cannot be checked. The CDR3 contains 13 residues. The CDR3 reads CASTLESTDTQYF.

The rearrangement joins TRBV4-2 to TRBJ2-1; absent DNA, TCRdb's TRBD2 call cannot be checked. Germline V gene sequence: CDR1 LGHNA, CDR2 YNFKEQ. This CDR3 contains 16 residues. The CDR3 is CASSGTSGKNYNEQFF.

The chain uses TRBV7-6 and TRBJ2-1; TCRdb names TRBD1, which stays unverified in the absence of DNA. Germline V gene sequence: CDR1 SGHVS, CDR2 FNYEAQ. This CDR3 spans 14 amino acids. The CDR3 region is CASSPGTGKYEQFF.

The chain has TRBV15 and TRBJ2-6; TCRdb returns TRBD1, unconfirmable since there is no DNA. The CDR3 covers 16 residues. CDR1 is LNHNV, CDR2 YYDKDF, per germline (reference sequence). CDR3 residues: CATSRTGGSGANVLTF.

V usage is TRBV3-1 and J usage is TRBJ1-1; the D call from TCRdb, TRBD1, cannot be confirmed without DNA. The CDR3 length is 20 residues. The germline CDR1 and CDR2 sequences are LGHDT and YNNKEL (reference sequence). CDR3: CASSHQSPFRDRGGYTEAFF.

The chain uses TRBV9 and TRBJ2-1. This CDR3 comprises 11 residues. The germline gives CDR1 SGDLS, CDR2 YYNGEE. The CDR3 loop reads CASSVGDEQFF.

The chain uses TRBV21-1 and TRBJ2-7. TRBV21-1 has pseudogene status. This CDR3 has 14 residues. CDR3 sequence reads: CASTPTPVLYEQYF.

This chain uses TRBV10-3 with TRBJ2-1. The CDR3 is 14 amino acids. Germline lookup yields CDR1 ENHRY and CDR2 SYGVKD. This CDR3 reads CAISEGLIYNEQFF.

CDR3 sequence reads: CSARPGSQETQYF. V usage is TRBV29-1 and J usage is TRBJ2-5; TCRdb's assignment of TRBD1 cannot be checked, as there is no DNA. Looked up from germline, CDR1 is SQVTM and CDR2 is ANQGSEA. The CDR3 has 13 residues.

The chain recombines TRBV6-1 with TRBJ2-7; as DNA is missing, the TRBD1 call by TCRdb cannot be tested. CDR3 length: 17 amino acids. Germline V gives CDR1 MNHNS, CDR2 SASEGT. CDR3 protein: CASSQHSPGQGAYEQYF.

This chain uses TRBV19 with TRBJ1-1; TCRdb reports TRBD1, a call that lacks DNA to check it against. Per germline, CDR1 LNHDA and CDR2 SQIVND (reference sequence). The CDR3 spans 17 residues. The CDR3 sequence is CASSILGRGGVDTEAFF.

The CDR3 reads CASGEGGETQYF. V usage is TRBV27 and J usage is TRBJ2-5; TCRdb returns TRBD2, unconfirmable since there is no DNA. The CDR3 covers 12 residues. Germline lookup yields CDR1 MNHEY and CDR2 SMNVEV (reference sequence).

This sequence joins TRBV19 and TRBJ1-5; TCRdb calls TRBD1, which cannot be checked without DNA. This CDR3 region has 12 residues. Per the germline V gene, CDR1 is LNHDA and CDR2 is SQIVND (reference sequence). CDR3 residues: CASTLGDQPQHF.

This CDR3 reads CASSIDSGVAGANEQFF. The chain recombines TRBV19 with TRBJ2-1; the TCRdb D gene call, TRBD2, has no DNA to confirm it. CDR1 LNHDA and CDR2 SQIVND come from the germline V gene (reference sequence). This CDR3 is built from 17 residues.

The chain links TRBV29-1 to TRBJ2-3; the TRBD2 assignment by TCRdb is unverifiable without DNA. Germline values: CDR1 SQVTM, CDR2 ANQGSEA. There are 16 residues in the CDR3. The CDR3 loop reads CSVEDRSGRAGDTQYF.

The rearrangement links TRBV27 to TRBJ2-3; TCRdb's D call, TRBD1, is unchecked because there is no DNA. CDR1 MNHEY and CDR2 SMNVEV come from the germline V gene (reference sequence). The length of the CDR3 is 15 residues. The CDR3 loop reads CASSPDRGYTDTQYF.

The chain uses TRBV12-3 or TRBV12-4 and TRBJ2-1; with no DNA, the TCRdb D assignment of TRBD2 cannot be verified. The CDR3 runs 13 residues. CDR3 amino acids: CASSPMGANEQFF.

The CDR3 sequence is CASSLNRADEKLFF. This chain connects TRBV7-9 to TRBJ1-4; without DNA, the TCRdb call of TRBD1 cannot be checked. Germline V gene data show CDR1 as SEHNR and CDR2 as FQNEAQ (reference sequence). CDR3 length: 14 residues.

The CDR3 reads CASSDSRWEGGYNEQFF. The chain carries TRBV6-4 and TRBJ2-1; the TRBD2 assignment by TCRdb is unverifiable without DNA. Per the germline V gene, CDR1 is MRHNA and CDR2 is SNTAGT. The CDR3 extends over 17 amino acids.

The rearrangement links TRBV27 to TRBJ2-3; lacking DNA, the TRBD1 call made by TCRdb goes unchecked. The CDR3 has 17 amino acids. The germline V gene has CDR1 MNHEY and CDR2 SMNVEV (reference sequence). CDR3 amino acids: CASSLSWGGGWADTQYF.

This chain uses TRBV19 with TRBJ2-7; TCRdb names TRBD1, which stays unverified in the absence of DNA. CDR1 and CDR2 (germline): LNHDA, SQIVND (reference sequence). This CDR3 contains 13 residues. The CDR3 sequence: CASSMGQAYEQYF.

Here the CDR3 reads CSAGGLSGTTYNEQFF. This sequence joins TRBV20-1 and TRBJ2-1; no DNA is available, so the TRBD2 call from TCRdb remains unchecked. The CDR3 sequence is 16 residues long. Looked up from germline, CDR1 is DFQATT and CDR2 is SNEGSKA (reference sequence).

The chain uses TRBV10-3 and TRBJ2-1; with no DNA, the TCRdb D assignment of TRBD2 cannot be verified. The CDR3 runs 15 residues. Per the germline V gene, CDR1 is ENHRY and CDR2 is SYGVKD. Here the CDR3 reads CAISELTRIDNEQFF.

CDR3 sequence reads: CASSRTSGSHNEQFF. The gene calls are TRBV6-5 and TRBJ2-1; TCRdb returns TRBD2, unconfirmable since there is no DNA. The CDR3 has 15 amino acids. The V gene's germline CDR1 is MNHEY and CDR2 SVGAGI.

V and J are TRBV7-6 and TRBJ2-1; TCRdb reports TRBD2, a call that lacks DNA to check it against. The CDR3 has 19 amino acids. Germline values: CDR1 SGHVS, CDR2 FNYEAQ. CDR3 amino acids: CASTETMLVAGGRYNEQFF. Together with reference TRBV7-6 and TRBJ2-1, the CDR3 gives the full variable domain: GAGVSQSPRYKVTKRGQDVALRCDPISGHVSLYWYRQALGQGPEFLTYFNYEAQQDKSGLPNDRFSAERPEGSISTLTIQRTEQRDSAMYRCASTETMLVAGGRYNEQFFGPGTRLTVL.

The chain recombines TRBV15 with TRBJ2-1; checking the TCRdb D call of TRBD2 is not possible without DNA. CDR1 is LNHNV, CDR2 YYDKDF, per germline (reference sequence). The CDR3 is 14 amino acids. The CDR3 region is CATRIAGDDNEQFF.

The V gene is TRBV6-1, the J gene TRBJ2-1; checking the TCRdb D call of TRBD2 is not possible without DNA. CDR1 MNHNS and CDR2 SASEGT come from the germline V gene. The CDR3 consists of 15 residues. CDR3 sequence: CATQPGRAPYNEQFF.

J is TRBJ1-4 and V is TRBV12-5; absent DNA, TCRdb's TRBD1 call cannot be checked. CDR1 and CDR2 (germline): LGHNT, FRNRAP. The CDR3 sequence is 16 residues long. This CDR3 is CASGSGTGGVSEKLFF.

V and J are TRBV24-1 and TRBJ2-2; as DNA is missing, the TRBD1 call by TCRdb cannot be tested. There are 15 residues in the CDR3. Germline V gene lookup returns CDR1 KGHDR and CDR2 SFDVKD. CDR3 in amino acids: CATSAAGKPTWELFF.

The chain couples TRBV27 to TRBJ2-5; TCRdb selects TRBD1, and the lack of DNA leaves this call unchecked. The CDR3 is made up of 15 amino acids. Germline V CDR1 and CDR2: MNHEY, SMNVEV (reference sequence). The CDR3 reads CASSLMGVVWETQYF.